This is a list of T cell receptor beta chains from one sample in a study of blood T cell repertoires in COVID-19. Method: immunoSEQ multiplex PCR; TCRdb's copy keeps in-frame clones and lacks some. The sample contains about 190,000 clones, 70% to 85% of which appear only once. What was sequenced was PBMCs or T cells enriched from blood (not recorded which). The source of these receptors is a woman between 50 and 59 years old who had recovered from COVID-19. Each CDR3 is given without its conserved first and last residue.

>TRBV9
ASSESRQGRETQY
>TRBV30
AWGKKGQGAAEQY
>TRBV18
ASSPPSSYEQY
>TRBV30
AWSVNSGTSTDTQY
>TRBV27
ASSSSTGVVSTNEKLF
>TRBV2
ASSVAGLTYEQY
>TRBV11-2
ASSPSGSNGYEQF
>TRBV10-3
AISDRTGEGGDKLF
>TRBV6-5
ASAPLRLDNEQF
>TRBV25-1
ASSASGSADTQY
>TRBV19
ASSSGQGYEQY
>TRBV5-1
ASSSTGGEGQPQH
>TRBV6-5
ASKWEGTDTQY
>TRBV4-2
ASSQVWRERSYEQY
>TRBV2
ASRYQGLPNTEAF
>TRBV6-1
ASSEGTGGFTDTQY
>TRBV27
ASSLLGSEQF
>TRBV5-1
ASSLTGLSNQPQH
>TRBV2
ASSDGVKKTQY
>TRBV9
ASSVEIAGVSDEQF
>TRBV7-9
ASSIQGSSYNEQF
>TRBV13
ASSPGLRSSTDTQY
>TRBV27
ASSQYNEQF
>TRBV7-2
ASSLAFPGTGETQY
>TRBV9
ASSPRLGNEQF
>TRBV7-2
ASSLAGTLSDTQY
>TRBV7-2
ASSLDVGGYT
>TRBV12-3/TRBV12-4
ASSLASGIEAF